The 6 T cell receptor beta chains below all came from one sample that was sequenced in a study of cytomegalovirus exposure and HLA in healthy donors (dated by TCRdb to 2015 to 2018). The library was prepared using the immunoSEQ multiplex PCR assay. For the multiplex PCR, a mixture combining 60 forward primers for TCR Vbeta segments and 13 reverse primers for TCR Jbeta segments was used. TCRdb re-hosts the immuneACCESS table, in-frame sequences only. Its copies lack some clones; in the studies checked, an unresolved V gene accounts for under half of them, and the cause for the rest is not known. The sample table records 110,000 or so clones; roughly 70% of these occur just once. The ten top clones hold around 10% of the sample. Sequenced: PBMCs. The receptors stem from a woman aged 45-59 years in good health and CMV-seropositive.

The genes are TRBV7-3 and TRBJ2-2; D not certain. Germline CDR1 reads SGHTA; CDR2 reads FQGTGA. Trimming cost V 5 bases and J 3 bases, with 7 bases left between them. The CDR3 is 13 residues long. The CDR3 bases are TGTGCCAGCAGCCCCGGTCACACCGGGGAGCTGTTTTTT. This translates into CASSPGHTGELFF.

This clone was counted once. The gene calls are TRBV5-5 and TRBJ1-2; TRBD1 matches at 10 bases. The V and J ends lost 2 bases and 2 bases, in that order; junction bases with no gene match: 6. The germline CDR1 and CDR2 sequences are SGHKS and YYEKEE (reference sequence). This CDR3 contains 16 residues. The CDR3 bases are TGTGCCAGCAGCTTATGGGGACAGGGGTCGAACTATGGCTACACCTTC. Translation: CASSLWGQGSNYGYTF.

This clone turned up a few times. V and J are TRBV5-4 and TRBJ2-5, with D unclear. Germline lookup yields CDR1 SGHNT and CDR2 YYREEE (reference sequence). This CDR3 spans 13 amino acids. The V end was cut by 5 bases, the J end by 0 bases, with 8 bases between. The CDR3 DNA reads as TGTGCCAGCAGTGGGCCTTACCAAGAGACCCAGTACTTC. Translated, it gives CASSGPYQETQYF.

CDR3: CASSQDLSHYEQYF. The CDR3 nucleotides read TGTGCCAGCAGCCAAGATCTAAGCCACTACGAGCAGTACTTC. The J gene is TRBJ2-7, the V gene TRBV14; D is unresolved. The V end lost 0 bases, the J end lost 3 bases, and 9 bases lay between the germline ends. Germline V CDR1 and CDR2: SGHDN, FVKESK. The CDR3 spans 14 residues.

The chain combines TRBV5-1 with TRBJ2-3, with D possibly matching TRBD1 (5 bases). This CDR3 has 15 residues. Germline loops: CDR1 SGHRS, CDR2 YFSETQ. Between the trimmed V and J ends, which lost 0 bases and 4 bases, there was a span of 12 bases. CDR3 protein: CASSLEGKQSDTQYF. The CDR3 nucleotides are TGCGCCAGCAGCTTGGAGGGGAAACAATCAGATACGCAGTATTTT. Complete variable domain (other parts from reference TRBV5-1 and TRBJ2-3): KAGVTQTPRYLIKTRGQQVTLSCSPISGHRSVSWYQQTPGQGLQFLFEYFSETQRNKGNFPGRFSGRQFSNSRSEMNVSTLELGDSALYLCASSLEGKQSDTQYFGPGTRLTVL.

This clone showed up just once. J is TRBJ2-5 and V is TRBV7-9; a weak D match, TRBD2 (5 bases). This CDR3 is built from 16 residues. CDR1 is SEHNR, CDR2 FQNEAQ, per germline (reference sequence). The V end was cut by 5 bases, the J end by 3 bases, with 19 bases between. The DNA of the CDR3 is TGTGCCAGCAGCGCGGCTGAGTCCGGGAATAAAGAGACCCAGTACTTC. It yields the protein CASSAAESGNKETQYF.